The 6 T cell receptor beta chains below all came from one sample that was sequenced in a study of blood T cell repertoires in COVID-19. Libraries were prepared by immunoSEQ multiplex PCR; TCRdb keeps only in-frame clonotypes and omits some of them. In the table there are about 200,000 clones, more than 80% of which are singletons. The specimen sequenced was peripheral blood. The receptors were sampled from a man between 50 and 59 years old with acute or convalescent COVID-19.

This chain connects TRBV7-6 to TRBJ2-6, with D perhaps matching TRBD2 (5 bases). The CDR3 length is 16 residues. V was trimmed by 0 bases and J by 2 bases, leaving 8 bases between them. CDR1 and CDR2 from the germline V gene are SGHVS and FNYEAQ. In DNA, the CDR3 is TGTGCCAGCAGCTTAGCGTACGGGACTGGGGCCAACGTCCTGACTTTC. It yields the protein CASSLAYGTGANVLTF.

V gene TRBV11-2 combines with J gene TRBJ2-3; D remains ambiguous. This CDR3 has 13 residues. Per the germline V gene, CDR1 is SGHAT and CDR2 is FQNNGV. Trimming shortened V by 0 bases and J by 7 bases, and 8 bases separated the two germline ends. CDR3 nucleotides: TGTGCCAGCAGCTTAGAGCGGATTCATACGCAGTATTTT. It codes for CASSLERIHTQYF.

The V call is TRBV10-3, the J call TRBJ2-3; D not certain. The V end was cut by 8 bases, the J end by 1 base, with 10 bases between. The CDR3 length is 13 residues. CDR1 and CDR2 from the germline V gene are ENHRY and SYGVKD. The CDR3, as DNA: TGTGCCATCGCTGAGCGCGGCACAGATACGCAGTATTTT. Protein sequence: CAIAERGTDTQYF.

The chain uses TRBV28 and TRBJ1-2; D unclear. Trimming left V 2 bases short and J 2 bases short, with 9 bases between. This CDR3 region has 14 residues. Germline V gene sequence: CDR1 MDHEN, CDR2 SYDVKM. DNA of the CDR3: TGTGCCAGCAGTTTAACAAACCTGAACTATGGCTACACCTTC. This encodes CASSLTNLNYGYTF.

J is TRBJ2-5 and V is TRBV7-6; no clear D. Per germline, CDR1 SGHVS and CDR2 FNYEAQ. This CDR3 contains 14 residues. Trimming took off 1 base at V and 0 bases at J, with 6 bases between the two ends. The CDR3 loop reads CASSLGGYQETQYF. Here the CDR3 DNA reads TGTGCCAGCAGCTTAGGCGGTTACCAAGAGACCCAGTACTTC. The full variable domain, with the rest looked up from reference TRBV7-6 and TRBJ2-5, is GAGVSQSPRYKVTKRGQDVALRCDPISGHVSLYWYRQALGQGPEFLTYFNYEAQQDKSGLPNDRFSAERPEGSISTLTIQRTEQRDSAMYRCASSLGGYQETQYFGPGTRLLVL.

The genes are TRBV7-9 and TRBJ1-6, with D maybe TRBD1 (5 bases). The ends were cut back, 2 bases at V and 4 bases at J, with 6 bases in the middle. The CDR3 has 14 residues. Germline V gene lookup returns CDR1 SEHNR and CDR2 FQNEAQ (reference sequence). DNA of the CDR3: TGTGCCAGCAGCTTAAGACAGTATAATTCACCCCTCCACTTT. Its translation is CASSLRQYNSPLHF. The full variable domain, its missing parts supplied by reference TRBV7-9 and TRBJ1-6, is DTGVSQNPRHKITKRGQNVTFRCDPISEHNRLYWYRQTLGQGPEFLTYFQNEAQLEKSRLLSDRFSAERPKGSFSTLEIQRTEQGDSAMYLCASSLRQYNSPLHFGNGTRLTVT.